Listed here are 4 T cell receptor beta chains from one sample, sequenced in a study of cytomegalovirus exposure and HLA in healthy donors. Vbeta (60) and Jbeta (13) primers were used in the PCR. This table comes from immunoSEQ multiplex PCR, and its TCRdb copy is limited to in-frame clones, with some not included. Seen in this sample are 75,000 to 95,000 clones; the ten most common clones hold about 6%. The sample taken for sequencing was PBMCs. The source of these receptors is a girl aged 10 to 17 in good health and CMV-seropositive.

The chain links TRBV27 to TRBJ1-2, with 9 nucleotides matching TRBD1. There are 14 residues in the CDR3. Germline CDR1 and CDR2: MNHEY and SMNVEV (reference sequence). The ends lost 8 bases at V and 7 bases at J; junction bases unmatched: 11. Here the CDR3 reads CASGLKQGAVGYTF. The CDR3 nucleotides read TGTGCCAGCGGACTGAAACAGGGGGCGGTTGGCTACACCTTC.

The chain links TRBV5-1 to TRBJ2-3, with a tentative D call TRBD1 (5 bases). The CDR3 runs to 14 residues. Between the trimmed V and J ends, which lost 0 bases and 1 base, there was a span of 6 bases. The germline V gene has CDR1 SGHRS and CDR2 YFSETQ. The CDR3 DNA follows: TGCGCCAGCAGCTTGGAACAGGGCACAGATACGCAGTATTTT. Its translation: CASSLEQGTDTQYF.

The gene calls are TRBV19 and TRBJ2-2; TRBD1 might be the D (7 bases). This CDR3 comprises 14 residues. The germline V gene encodes CDR1 LNHDA and CDR2 SQIVND (reference sequence). The ends were cut back, 5 bases at V and 5 bases at J, with 12 bases in the middle. The CDR3 DNA reads as TGTGCCAGTAGTCGGCAGGGGGGAACCGGGGAGCTGTTTTTT. It specifies CASSRQGGTGELFF.

The rearrangement links TRBV9 to TRBJ1-2; D is unclear. V lost 0 bases and J lost 2, with 8 bases in between. This CDR3 is built from 14 residues. The germline CDR1 and CDR2 sequences are SGDLS and YYNGEE. As DNA, the CDR3 is TGTGCCAGCAGCGTAGACACAGTAAACTATGGCTACACCTTC. Its translation is CASSVDTVNYGYTF.